These 25 T cell receptor beta chains were sequenced from one sample in a study of patients and donors after allogeneic stem cell transplantation. A single record per CDR3 protein comes from TCRdb applying MiXCR to the RT-PCR reads. The sample carries some 960,000 distinct CDR3 sequences, about a sixth recorded once. The specimen was blood, either unsorted or a sorted T cell fraction (not recorded which). The origin of the receptors is a human donor who was either an allogeneic HSCT recipient or a stem cell or donor lymphocyte infusion donor (not recorded which). It is not recorded whose cells these are; they may come from a transplant donor.

This clonotype showed up many times. This chain links TRBV24-1 with TRBJ2-1; 10 nucleotides line up with TRBD1. The junction had 7 bases not matched to a gene; V was cut back by 7 bases and J by 8 bases. Per the germline V gene, CDR1 is KGHDR and CDR2 is SFDVKD. This CDR3 contains 14 residues. The CDR3 nucleotides read TGTGCCACCAGACCCGGGACAGGGGCCGATGAGCAGTTCTTC. As protein: CATRPGTGADEQFF.

The gene calls are TRBV9 and TRBJ2-7, with 10 bases identical to TRBD2. This CDR3 has 17 amino acids. Germline V lookup: CDR1 SGDLS, CDR2 YYNGEE. The J segment lost 1 base and the V segment lost 0 bases, leaving 7 bases of the junction unmatched. This CDR3 is CASSVGPSGGASYEQYF. CDR3 DNA sequence: TGTGCCAGCAGCGTAGGGCCGAGCGGGGGGGCATCCTACGAGCAGTACTTC.

This clonotype has only a few counts. The rearrangement joins TRBV7-3 to TRBJ1-2, with D perhaps matching TRBD1 (5 bases). Between the trimmed V and J ends, which lost 5 bases and 8 bases, there was a span of 15 bases. The CDR3 sequence is 13 residues long. Per germline, CDR1 SGHTA and CDR2 FQGTGA. The CDR3 region is CASSLTIGTGYTF. Here the CDR3 DNA reads TGTGCCAGCAGCCTCACTATAGGGACCGGCTACACCTTC.

V usage is TRBV10-3 and J usage is TRBJ2-3; 7 bases agree with TRBD2. Germline V gene sequence: CDR1 ENHRY, CDR2 SYGVKD. V was pared by 8 bases and J by 4 bases, with 3 bases of the junction left unmatched. The CDR3 length is 12 residues. Here the CDR3 reads CAIGGVSDTQYF. DNA for the CDR3: TGTGCCATCGGGGGGGTCTCAGATACGCAGTATTTT.

The V and J genes are TRBV29-1 and TRBJ2-1, with TRBD1 matching over 11 bases. CDR3 size: 14 residues. The V gene end was trimmed by 4 bases and the J gene end by 10 bases; junction bases not matched to a gene: 9. Germline CDR1 SQVTM, CDR2 ANQGSEA. Here the CDR3 reads CSVAGTGGSWEQFF. For the CDR3, the DNA is TGCAGCGTTGCAGGGACAGGGGGGAGTTGGGAGCAGTTCTTC.

This clonotype showed up just a few times. CDR3: CASSHLLDTQYF. The CDR3 nucleotides are TGTGCCAGCAGCCACCTCTTGGATACGCAGTATTTT. The chain has TRBV7-2 and TRBJ2-3; D unclear. Germline CDR1 reads SGHTA; CDR2 reads FQGNSA. Trimming took 5 bases from V and 6 from J, leaving 9 bases between them. This CDR3 is built from 12 residues.

In this sample, this clonotype turned up a few times. CDR3 protein: CASSAQGNYGYTF. For the CDR3, the DNA is TGTGCCAGCAGCGCACAGGGAAACTATGGCTACACCTTC. The J gene is TRBJ1-2, the V gene TRBV6-1; D is perhaps TRBD1 (6 bases). The V end was cut by 6 bases, the J end by 2 bases, with 10 bases between. CDR1 and CDR2 from the germline V gene are MNHNS and SASEGT. The CDR3 is 13 residues long.

The sample holds a few counts of this clonotype. The chain combines TRBV20-1 with TRBJ2-1, with 11 positions matching TRBD2. The germline V gene has CDR1 DFQATT and CDR2 SNEGSKA (reference sequence). Trimming cost V 6 bases and J 1 base; bases outside gene matches: 11. This CDR3 has 17 residues. The DNA for the CDR3 is TGCAGTGCCCTACTCCGACTAGCGGGATTTTCCTACAATGAGCAGTTCTTC. Its translation is CSALLRLAGFSYNEQFF.

V gene TRBV3-1 combines with J gene TRBJ2-1; D perhaps matches TRBD2 (6 bases). Germline loops: CDR1 LGHDT, CDR2 YNNKEL (reference sequence). Between the trimmed V and J ends, which lost 1 base and 2 bases, there was a span of 12 bases. The length of the CDR3 is 16 residues. CDR3 nucleotide sequence: TGTGCCAGCAGCCAAGGGGTCGTAGCGGCCTACAATGAGCAGTTCTTC. Translation: CASSQGVVAAYNEQFF.

This clonotype was found a few times. The chain combines TRBV12-3 or TRBV12-4 with TRBJ1-4; D remains ambiguous. V lost 3 bases to trimming and J lost 10 bases, with 12 bases between them. The CDR3 consists of 13 residues. The DNA for the CDR3 is TGTGCCAGCAGTTTCACACGGGGAGGAAAACTGTTTTTT. Its protein product is CASSFTRGGKLFF.

The V call is TRBV12-3 or TRBV12-4, the J call TRBJ2-2, with 8 bases fitting TRBD2. The V gene end was trimmed by 6 bases and the J gene end by 6 bases; junction bases not matched to a gene: 9. CDR3 length equals 15 residues. The CDR3 sequence is CASRAGGLPPGELFF. CDR3 coding DNA: TGTGCCAGCAGGGCGGGAGGTCTTCCCCCCGGGGAGCTGTTTTTT.

This clonotype has just a few counts. This chain joins TRBV4-1 and TRBJ2-7; D is ambiguous. Trimming took off 0 bases at V and 0 bases at J, with 9 bases between the two ends. The CDR3 is 15 amino acids. CDR1 is MGHRA and CDR2 is YSYEKL in the germline V gene. Written as DNA, the CDR3 is TGCGCCAGCAGCCAAGAGCAGCCGGGCTCCTACGAGCAGTACTTC. It is translated as CASSQEQPGSYEQYF.

J is TRBJ2-2 and V is TRBV12-3 or TRBV12-4; 8 bases agree with TRBD1. Germline trimming cut 1 base from V and 5 bases from J; bases unmatched to any gene: 9. CDR3 size: 17 residues. The CDR3 here is CASSLGQRTGYTGELFF. CDR3 bases: TGTGCCAGCAGTTTAGGTCAACGGACAGGGTATACCGGGGAGCTGTTTTTT.

V is TRBV10-3 and J is TRBJ2-1; 15 nucleotides match TRBD2. The CDR3 spans 16 residues. The ends lost 1 base at V and 7 bases at J; junction bases unmatched: 2. Germline-derived CDR1 and CDR2 are ENHRY and SYGVKD. CDR3 bases: TGTGCCATCAGTGAGTTGGGGACTAGCGGGAGGAATGAGCAGTTCTTC. Translating it yields CAISELGTSGRNEQFF.

The count of this clonotype is one. A clone one base away is much larger, so this may be a read error. The chain recombines TRBV24-1 with TRBJ2-5; no clear D. V lost 2 bases and J 13 bases, leaving 16 bases between the germline ends. Germline V lookup: CDR1 KGHDR, CDR2 SFDVKD. The CDR3 is 13 residues long. The CDR3 DNA reads TGTGCCACCAGTGATTCGATCGACTGGAACCTGTACTTC. The encoded protein is CATSDSIDWNLYF.

In its sample, this clonotype was seen a few times. V and J are TRBV5-4 and TRBJ1-2, with TRBD1 as a possible D gene (5 bases). This CDR3 region has 13 residues. Germline CDR1 and CDR2: SGHNT and YYREEE (reference sequence). V was cut by 0 bases and J by 7 bases, with 10 bases left in between. In DNA form, the CDR3 reads TGTGCCAGCAGCTTGGACGAGGGGCTTGGCTACACCTTC. It specifies CASSLDEGLGYTF.

The table lists this clonotype with a few counts. This chain joins TRBV5-1 and TRBJ2-2; TRBD1 aligns across 9 bases. The CDR3 sequence is 17 residues long. Germline V gene lookup returns CDR1 SGHRS and CDR2 YFSETQ. V lost 4 bases to trimming and J lost 7 bases; unmatched junction nucleotides: 14. DNA of the CDR3: TGCGCCAGCAGCCGAATACCGGGACAGGGCAACGTCGGGGAGCTGTTTTTT. Its translation: CASSRIPGQGNVGELFF. The full variable domain, completed using reference TRBV5-1 and TRBJ2-2, is KAGVTQTPRYLIKTRGQQVTLSCSPISGHRSVSWYQQTPGQGLQFLFEYFSETQRNKGNFPGRFSGRQFSNSRSEMNVSTLELGDSALYLCASSRIPGQGNVGELFFGEGSRLTVL.

This chain links TRBV5-1 with TRBJ2-1; 10 nucleotides align to TRBD2. The CDR3 covers 15 residues. Germline-derived CDR1 and CDR2 are SGHRS and YFSETQ. Trimming at V came to 2 bases and at J to 5 bases, leaving 4 bases not matched to a gene. The CDR3 region has the DNA TGCGCCAGCAGCTTAGCGGGAGGGCCCAACAATGAGCAGTTCTTC. It yields the protein CASSLAGGPNNEQFF. The variable domain in full, with the rest retrieved from reference TRBV5-1 and TRBJ2-1, is KAGVTQTPRYLIKTRGQQVTLSCSPISGHRSVSWYQQTPGQGLQFLFEYFSETQRNKGNFPGRFSGRQFSNSRSEMNVSTLELGDSALYLCASSLAGGPNNEQFFGPGTRLTVL.

DNA for the CDR3: TGCGCCAGCAGCCAAAGACAGGGGGTAGGCGGGGAGCTGTTTTTT. Residues: CASSQRQGVGGELFF. The chain carries TRBV5-1 and TRBJ2-2; 9 bases match TRBD1. The CDR3 has 15 residues. Trimming took 4 bases from V and 7 from J; bases not matched to a gene: 8. From germline, CDR1 is SGHRS and CDR2 YFSETQ.

This clonotype was found a few times. This chain links TRBV14 with TRBJ2-1, with TRBD1 matching over 8 bases. J gave up 7 bases and V 0 bases, and 5 bases lay outside the gene matches. The CDR3 is 15 amino acids. From germline, CDR1 is SGHDN and CDR2 FVKESK. The CDR3 here is CASSQDPGQVNEQFF. The CDR3 nucleotides are TGTGCCAGCAGCCAAGATCCGGGACAGGTAAATGAGCAGTTCTTC. The full variable domain, with the rest looked up from reference TRBV14 and TRBJ2-1, is EAGVTQFPSHSVIEKGQTVTLRCDPISGHDNLYWYRRVMGKEIKFLLHFVKESKQDESGMPNNRFLAERTGGTYSTLKVQPAELEDSGVYFCASSQDPGQVNEQFFGPGTRLTVL.

V and J are TRBV4-2 and TRBJ2-3; D tentatively reads TRBD1 or TRBD2 (5 bases each). V lost 5 bases and J lost 10, with 25 bases in between. The length of the CDR3 is 16 residues. Germline V lookup: CDR1 LGHNA, CDR2 YNFKEQ. The CDR3 nucleotides read TGTGCCAGCAGCTTGGGACCGCAAATCCCTCCAGCTGCGCAGTATTTT. This translates into CASSLGPQIPPAAQYF.

V gene TRBV20-1 combines with J gene TRBJ1-2; TRBD1 matches at 10 bases. The junction had 11 bases not matched to a gene; V was cut back by 6 bases and J by 7 bases. In germline, CDR1 is DFQATT, CDR2 SNEGSKA (reference sequence). This CDR3 comprises 14 residues. CDR3 DNA sequence: TGCAGTGCAAAACGCCCCGGGACAGGGGTTGGCTACACCTTC. Translating gives CSAKRPGTGVGYTF.

Many counts were recorded for this clonotype. The chain joins TRBV18 to TRBJ1-1; no definite D call. Germline CDR1 KGHSH, CDR2 LQKENI. V dropped 1 base and J dropped 3 bases, with 9 bases sitting between them. This CDR3 is built from 14 residues. The CDR3 reads CASSPLGIDTEAFF. CDR3 in DNA: TGTGCCAGCTCACCACTCGGGATCGACACTGAAGCTTTCTTT. Using reference TRBV18 and TRBJ1-1 for the parts outside the CDR3, the full variable domain is NAGVMQNPRHLVRRRGQEARLRCSPMKGHSHVYWYRQLPEEGLKFMVYLQKENIIDESGMPKERFSAEFPKEGPSILRIQQVVRGDSAAYFCASSPLGIDTEAFFGQGTRLTVV.

V gene TRBV5-4 combines with J gene TRBJ2-3; 8 bases fit TRBD1. The V segment lost 5 bases and the J segment 1 base; nucleotides outside the gene matches: 3. Germline assignment: CDR1 SGHNT and CDR2 YYREEE (reference sequence). This CDR3 is 14 amino acids long. The CDR3 bases are TGTGCCAGCAGGGGACAGGTGGGCACAGATACGCAGTATTTT. Residues: CASRGQVGTDTQYF.

This clonotype was seen many times. V and J are TRBV7-9 and TRBJ2-3, with D unclear. The CDR3 runs to 15 residues. Trimming removed 1 base from V and 0 bases from J, with 8 bases in between. Germline V gene lookup returns CDR1 SEHNR and CDR2 FQNEAQ (reference sequence). The CDR3 spells CASSLGASSTDTQYF. The CDR3 DNA reads as TGTGCCAGCAGCTTAGGGGCCTCTAGCACAGATACGCAGTATTTT.